The clone carrying this TCR beta chain appeared a few times. Its antigen remains unknown. Trimming removed 5 bases at V and 3 bases at J, with 16 bases between. This CDR3 comprises 15 residues. Per germline, CDR1 MNHEY and CDR2 SMNVEV (reference sequence). PCR amplification relied on 60 Vbeta primers (plus 13 Jbeta primers). The repertoire was sequenced with immunoSEQ multiplex PCR; TCRdb's copy has only in-frame clones and lacks some. This sample has some 90,000 clones, with roughly 74% found just once. These data belong to a study of cytomegalovirus exposure and HLA in healthy donors. Study results and caveats: There were 160 or so TCR beta chains listed as cytomegalovirus-associated.

Material: PBMCs. The origin of this receptor is a female donor in good health and CMV-seropositive. V is TRBV27 and J is TRBJ1-1, with D possibly matching TRBD1 (5 bases). The CDR3 here is CASSPWTGGDTEAFF. The CDR3 bases are TGTGCCAGCAGTCCGTGGACCGGGGGAGACACTGAAGCTTTCTTT.